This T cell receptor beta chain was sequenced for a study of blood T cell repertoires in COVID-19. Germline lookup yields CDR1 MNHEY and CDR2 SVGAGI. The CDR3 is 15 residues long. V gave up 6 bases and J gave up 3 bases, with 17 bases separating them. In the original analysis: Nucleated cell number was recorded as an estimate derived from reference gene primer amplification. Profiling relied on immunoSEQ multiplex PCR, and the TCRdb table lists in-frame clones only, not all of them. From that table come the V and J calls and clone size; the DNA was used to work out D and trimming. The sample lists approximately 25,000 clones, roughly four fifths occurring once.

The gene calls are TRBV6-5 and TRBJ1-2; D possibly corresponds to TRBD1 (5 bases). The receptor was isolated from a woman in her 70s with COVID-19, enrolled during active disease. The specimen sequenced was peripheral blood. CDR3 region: CASSSTSTGDYGYTF. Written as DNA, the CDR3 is TGTGCCAGCAGCTCCACGTCAACAGGCGACTATGGCTACACCTTC.